Sequencing of this TCR beta chain was carried out in a study of blood T cell repertoires in COVID-19. Germline loops: CDR1 SGHAT, CDR2 FQNNGV. V dropped 5 bases and J dropped 3; count of bases not matched to a gene: 7. The CDR3 has 15 residues. The repertoire was sequenced with immunoSEQ multiplex PCR; TCRdb's copy has only in-frame clones and lacks some. The repertoire consists of hundreds of thousands of clones, with under 90% occurring once and the leading ten covering roughly 8.6%. The specimen sequenced was peripheral blood. The gene calls are TRBV11-2 and TRBJ2-1; 7 bases are a match to TRBD1. The clonotype originates from a human donor in a cohort sampled during active COVID-19. CDR3 sequence reads: CASSPSGQLYNEQFF. CDR3 bases: TGTGCCAGCAGCCCCTCGGGACAGCTCTACAATGAGCAGTTCTTC.